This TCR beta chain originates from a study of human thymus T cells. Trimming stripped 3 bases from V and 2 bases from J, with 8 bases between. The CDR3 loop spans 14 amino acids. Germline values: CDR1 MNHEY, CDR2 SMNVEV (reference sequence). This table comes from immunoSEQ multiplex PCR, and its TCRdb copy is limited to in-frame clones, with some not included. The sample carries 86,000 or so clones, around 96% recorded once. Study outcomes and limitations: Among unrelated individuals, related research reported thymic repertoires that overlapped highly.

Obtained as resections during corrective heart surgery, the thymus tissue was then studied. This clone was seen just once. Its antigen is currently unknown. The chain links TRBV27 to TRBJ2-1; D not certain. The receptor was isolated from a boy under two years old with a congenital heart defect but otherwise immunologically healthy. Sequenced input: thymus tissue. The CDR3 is CASSFQRPYNEQFF. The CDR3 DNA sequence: TGTGCCAGCAGTTTCCAGCGTCCCTACAATGAGCAGTTCTTC.